This T cell receptor (beta chain) was sequenced in a study of T cells in Graves' hyperthyroidism and ophthalmopathy. General observations from the study: Stable hyperthyroidism and ophthalmopathy were separated using 13 V-J signatures. With a median lead of roughly 6.2 months before onset, the model predicted ophthalmopathy. Appearing also in blood were most of the thyroid clonotypes expanded above 0.001.

The source material, RNA transcripts, was used to amplify TCR beta CDR3 regions. HTBI primers were employed in a first-round RT-PCR of the TCR CDR3. One entry per CDR3 protein results from TCRdb running MiXCR on the multiplex PCR reads. This sample has 500,000 to 650,000 distinct CDR3 sequences, with 17% found just once. This clonotype was detected ten times or more. Its antigen is not identified. V was cut by 8 bases and J by 0 bases, with 10 bases left in between. The CDR3 has 13 residues. Each diagnosis drew on symptoms, thyroxine, TRAb, thyroid ultrasound and orbital computed tomography findings. The specimen was blood. This clonotype originated in a woman under 30 with Graves' ophthalmopathy. The chain has TRBV12-3 or TRBV12-4 and TRBJ1-2, with a tentative D call TRBD1 (5 bases). The CDR3 DNA reads as TGTGCCAGCGGGGGGACCCCTAACTATGGCTACACCTTC. Translating it yields CASGGTPNYGYTF.